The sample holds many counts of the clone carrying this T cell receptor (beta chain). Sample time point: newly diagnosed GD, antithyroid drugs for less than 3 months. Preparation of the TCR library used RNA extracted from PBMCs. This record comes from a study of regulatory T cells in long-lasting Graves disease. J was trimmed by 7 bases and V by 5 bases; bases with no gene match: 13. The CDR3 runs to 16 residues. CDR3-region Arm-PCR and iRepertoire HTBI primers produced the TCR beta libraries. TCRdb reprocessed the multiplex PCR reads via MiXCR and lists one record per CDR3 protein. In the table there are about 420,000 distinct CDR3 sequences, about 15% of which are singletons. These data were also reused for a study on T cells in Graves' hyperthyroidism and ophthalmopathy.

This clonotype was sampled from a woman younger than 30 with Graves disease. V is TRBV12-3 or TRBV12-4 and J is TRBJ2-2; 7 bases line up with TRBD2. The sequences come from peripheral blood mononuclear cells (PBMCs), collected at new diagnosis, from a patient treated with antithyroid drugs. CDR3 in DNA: TGTGCCAGCAGTGGGGTTGGGAGGGTCCTTGGCGGGGAGCTGTTTTTT. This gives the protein CASSGVGRVLGGELFF.